Following are 5 T cell receptor beta chains from one sample sequenced in a study of patients and donors after allogeneic stem cell transplantation. A single record per CDR3 protein comes from TCRdb applying MiXCR to the RT-PCR reads. This sample yields about 960,000 distinct CDR3 sequences, of which roughly 17% are seen a single time; roughly 6% belongs to the top ten. The source material was blood, either unsorted or a sorted T cell fraction (not recorded which). These receptors were obtained from a human donor who was either an allogeneic HSCT recipient or a stem cell or donor lymphocyte infusion donor (not recorded which). It is not recorded whose cells these are; they may come from a transplant donor.

V is TRBV4-3 and J is TRBJ2-5; D is uncertain. Germline lookup yields CDR1 LGHNA and CDR2 YSLEER. V gave up 0 bases and J gave up 0 bases, with 8 bases separating them. CDR3 size: 15 residues. For the CDR3, the DNA is TGCGCCAGCAGCCAAGATCCTATGAACCAAGAGACCCAGTACTTC. It is translated as CASSQDPMNQETQYF.

This clonotype was seen more than once but under ten times. The chain has TRBV24-1 and TRBJ2-1, with TRBD2 as a possible D gene (6 bases). The germline V and J ends were trimmed by 2 bases and 10 bases, with 20 bases remaining between them. The germline V gene has CDR1 KGHDR and CDR2 SFDVKD. The CDR3 is made up of 16 amino acids. For the CDR3, the DNA is TGTGCCACCAGTGATTCTTCGGAGGGACCACGATTAGAGCAGTTCTTC. Its protein is CATSDSSEGPRLEQFF.

This clonotype was counted only a few times. This chain joins TRBV7-3 and TRBJ2-3; D possibly corresponds to TRBD2 (5 bases). The V gene's germline CDR1 is SGHTA and CDR2 FQGTGA. V lost 5 bases, J lost 8 bases, and 11 bases lay in between. This CDR3 region has 12 residues. In DNA, the CDR3 is TGTGCCAGCAGCCCGATTGGGAGTACGCAGTATTTT. It codes for CASSPIGSTQYF.

This clonotype was counted only a few times. The chain employs TRBV12-3 or TRBV12-4 and TRBJ1-6; perhaps TRBD1 as D (5 bases). Trimming took 1 base from V and 14 from J, leaving 18 bases between them. The CDR3 runs to 15 residues. CDR3 residues: CASSLGQGWRSSLHF. The DNA of the CDR3 is TGTGCCAGCAGTTTAGGGCAGGGTTGGCGATCATCCCTCCACTTT.

This clonotype was counted between two and nine times. V is TRBV12-3 or TRBV12-4 and J is TRBJ1-6; D is undetermined. The CDR3 sequence is 13 residues long. Trimming left V 5 bases short and J 7 bases short, with 9 bases between. The DNA for the CDR3 is TGTGCCAGCAGTACCCAGTACAATTCACCCCTCCACTTT. It is translated as CASSTQYNSPLHF.